The next 12 T cell receptor beta chains were all read from a single sample in a study of beta chain features in type 1 diabetes. The sequenced template was cDNA made from the entire isolated RNA. Clones were sequenced by immunoSEQ multiplex PCR, and TCRdb holds only the in-frame ones, with some missing. The sample comprises about 230,000 clones, over 7.5% of which are singletons, and approximately 0.035% rests with the top ten. The sequenced sample was naive CD4+ T cells from blood. The receptors come from a woman younger than 30 in good health.

V and J are TRBV5-4 and TRBJ2-5; no definite D call. Germline assignment: CDR1 SGHNT and CDR2 YYREEE (reference sequence). V dropped 4 bases and J dropped 3 bases, with 13 bases sitting between them. This CDR3 has 14 amino acids. The CDR3 sequence: CASSATDVEETQYF. CDR3 in DNA: TGTGCCAGCAGCGCTACAGACGTCGAAGAGACCCAGTACTTC.

This clone was counted only a few times. The rearrangement links TRBV6-5 to TRBJ1-3; D unresolved. Deletions cut 6 bases from V and 0 bases from J, with 12 bases between. CDR3 length equals 15 residues. Looked up from germline, CDR1 is MNHEY and CDR2 is SVGAGI. The CDR3 sequence is CASRLTPTSGNTIYF. CDR3 in DNA: TGTGCCAGCAGATTGACACCAACCTCTGGAAACACCATATATTTT.

The chain has TRBV19 and TRBJ1-1; TRBD1 matches 8 bases. Trimming took 6 bases from V and 4 from J; bases not matched to a gene: 4. The length of the CDR3 is 13 residues. Per the germline V gene, CDR1 is LNHDA and CDR2 is SQIVND (reference sequence). This CDR3 is CASRKTGGTEAFF. The CDR3, as DNA: TGTGCCAGTAGAAAAACAGGGGGCACTGAAGCTTTCTTT.

There are a few counts of this clone. The chain uses TRBV14 and TRBJ2-4; the D gene is possibly TRBD2 (5 bases). CDR1 is SGHDN, CDR2 FVKESK, per germline. The CDR3 totals 15 residues. With 0 bases removed from V and 3 bases from J, the gap between germline ends came to 9 bases. CDR3 sequence: CASSQESGVKNIQYF. CDR3 DNA: TGTGCCAGCAGCCAAGAATCCGGGGTCAAAAACATTCAGTACTTC.

This clone was counted only a few times. The chain employs TRBV5-4 and TRBJ2-1; D is possibly TRBD1 (5 bases). Deletions cut 4 bases from V and 4 bases from J, with 15 bases between. CDR3 length equals 15 residues. CDR1 SGHNT and CDR2 YYREEE come from the germline V gene (reference sequence). CDR3 DNA: TGTGCCAGCAGCCTAGGGGCAGGCCAATACAATGAGCAGTTCTTC. Translating gives CASSLGAGQYNEQFF. The variable domain in full, completed from reference TRBV5-4 and TRBJ2-1, reads ETGVTQSPTHLIKTRGQQVTLRCSSQSGHNTVSWYQQALGQGPQFIFQYYREEENGRGNFPPRFSGLQFPNYSSELNVNALELDDSALYLCASSLGAGQYNEQFFGPGTRLTVL.

The chain employs TRBV19 and TRBJ2-2, with D possibly being TRBD2 (6 bases). CDR1 LNHDA and CDR2 SQIVND come from the germline V gene (reference sequence). Between the trimmed V and J ends, which lost 7 bases and 6 bases, there was a span of 12 bases. The CDR3 is 13 amino acids. The CDR3 loop is CASNHWGAGELFF. DNA of the CDR3: TGTGCCAGTAATCATTGGGGGGCCGGGGAGCTGTTTTTT.

This chain uses TRBV4-2 with TRBJ1-5; no definite D call. In germline, CDR1 is LGHNA, CDR2 YNFKEQ. V lost 0 bases and J lost 5, with 11 bases in between. The CDR3 loop spans 15 amino acids. As DNA, the CDR3 is TGTGCCAGCAGCCAAGATCGGAATCAGGATCAGCCCCAGCATTTT. This codes for CASSQDRNQDQPQHF.

This clone was picked up a small number of times. The gene calls are TRBV28 and TRBJ1-3; D uncertain. The germline V gene has CDR1 MDHEN and CDR2 SYDVKM. This CDR3 is 15 amino acids long. V lost 2 bases to trimming and J lost 1 base, with 9 bases between them. The CDR3 spells CASSLPPGSGNTIYF. Here the CDR3 DNA reads TGTGCCAGCAGTTTACCGCCGGGGTCTGGAAACACCATATATTTT.

This clone turned up a few times. The J gene is TRBJ2-1, the V gene TRBV5-1; 10 bases agree with TRBD2. Germline-derived CDR1 and CDR2 are SGHRS and YFSETQ. CDR3 length equals 15 residues. With V trimmed by 4 bases and J by 2 bases, 3 bases remained unmatched. CDR3 loop: CASSGLAGAYNEQFF. In nucleotides, the CDR3 is TGCGCCAGCAGCGGGCTAGCGGGAGCCTACAATGAGCAGTTCTTC. Supplemented by reference TRBV5-1 and TRBJ2-1, the full variable domain reads KAGVTQTPRYLIKTRGQQVTLSCSPISGHRSVSWYQQTPGQGLQFLFEYFSETQRNKGNFPGRFSGRQFSNSRSEMNVSTLELGDSALYLCASSGLAGAYNEQFFGPGTRLTVL.

The rearrangement joins TRBV4-1 to TRBJ2-7; 8 bases are a match to TRBD1. This CDR3 contains 16 residues. Germline loops: CDR1 MGHRA, CDR2 YSYEKL. V lost 2 bases, J lost 3 bases, and 9 bases stayed unmatched. CDR3 DNA: TGCGCCAGCAGCCAAAGGCACCCGGGACAGGACTACGAGCAGTACTTC. This gives the protein CASSQRHPGQDYEQYF.

This clone was detected a few times. V and J are TRBV5-4 and TRBJ2-3; TRBD1 is a possible D gene (6 bases). Germline CDR1 SGHNT, CDR2 YYREEE (reference sequence). Deletions cut 5 bases from V and 2 bases from J, with 15 bases between. The CDR3 runs to 15 residues. The CDR3 loop reads CASRMGRTATDTQYF. In nucleotides, the CDR3 is TGTGCCAGCAGAATGGGGCGGACAGCCACAGATACGCAGTATTTT.

The V gene is TRBV11-2, the J gene TRBJ2-1, with D perhaps TRBD1 (7 bases). CDR1 and CDR2 from the germline V gene are SGHAT and FQNNGV. V was clipped by 5 bases and J by 10 bases, with 18 bases between them. The CDR3 contains 14 residues. CDR3 sequence reads: CASSPDRVGGEQFF. CDR3 nucleotides: TGTGCCAGCAGCCCCGACAGGGTTGGAGGGGAGCAGTTCTTC.